A selection of T cell receptor beta chains follows, all from one sample in a study of OX40 agonist ivuxolimab in advanced cancers. The protocol was immunoSEQ multiplex PCR, while the TCRdb copy is restricted to in-frame clones and leaves out a portion. The sample holds more than 100,000 clones, more than 85% seen once. The starting material was CD4+ or CD8+ T cells sorted from blood, obtained in a trial of the OX40 agonist ivuxolimab. The receptors were sampled from an adult with an advanced solid tumor such as melanoma, head and neck, liver or kidney cancer. CDR3s include the opening cysteine and the closing phenylalanine or tryptophan. A D gene is named only where the DNA matches it firmly. Clone size is given for some rows only: seen once, a few or many times, or a class if the clone is expanded.

16	.	once	TRBV10-3	TRBJ1-4	CAISDRGVGTNEKLFF	TGTGCCATCAGTGATCGGGGGGTCGGAACTAATGAAAAACTGTTTTTT
15	TRBD1	.	TRBV4-2	TRBJ1-6	CASSQSTGFISPLHF	TGTGCCAGCAGCCAATCGACAGGGTTTATTTCACCCCTCCACTTT
14	.	.	TRBV19	TRBJ2-4	CASSQRELGNIQYF	TGTGCCAGTTCCCAAAGGGAGTTGGGCAACATTCAGTACTTC
15	.	.	TRBV5-1	TRBJ1-6	CASSLGSSYNSPLHF	TGCGCCAGCAGCTTAGGTAGCTCCTATAATTCACCCCTCCACTTT
13	.	.	TRBV7-7	TRBJ2-5	CASSLEGQETQYF	TGTGCCAGCAGCTTGGAGGGCCAAGAGACCCAGTACTTC
16	.	.	TRBV4-3	TRBJ1-2	CASSQDMREAHYGYTF	TGCGCCAGCAGCCAAGACATGAGGGAGGCCCACTATGGCTACACCTTC
13	.	.	TRBV2	TRBJ1-1	CANGRQVGTEAFF	TGTGCCAACGGGCGGCAGGTGGGGACTGAAGCTTTCTTT
15	.	.	TRBV18	TRBJ2-7	CASSFRRDEAYEQYF	TGTGCCAGCTCCTTCCGCAGGGATGAGGCCTACGAGCAGTACTTC
18	.	.	TRBV18	TRBJ1-5	CASSTSVGGIKSNQPQHF	TGTGCCAGCTCCACCTCAGTGGGAGGTATCAAGAGCAATCAGCCCCAGCATTTT
14	.	.	TRBV18	TRBJ2-7	CASSLRDDSYEQYF	TGTGCCAGCTCCCTCCGGGACGACTCCTACGAGCAGTACTTC
16	TRBD2	.	TRBV7-2	TRBJ2-2	CASSFVGLVVTGELFF	TGTGCCAGCAGCTTTGTGGGACTAGTCGTCACCGGGGAGCTGTTTTTT
13	TRBD1	.	TRBV6-5	TRBJ1-2	CASTPDRVHGYTF	TGTGCCAGCACCCCGGACAGGGTTCATGGCTACACCTTC
13	.	.	TRBV27	TRBJ1-2	CASSLSGTAGYTF	TGTGCCAGCAGTTTATCAGGAACCGCTGGCTACACCTTC
12	.	.	TRBV19	TRBJ2-3	CASRRGPDTQYF	TGTGCCAGCCGCCGGGGACCAGATACGCAGTATTTT
17	.	.	TRBV18	TRBJ2-1	CASSPPIADPSYNEQFF	TGTGCCAGCTCCCCCCCTATAGCGGACCCCTCCTACAATGAGCAGTTCTTC
16	.	once	TRBV5-3	TRBJ1-2	CARSLAQCGRGYGYTF	TGTGCCAGAAGCTTAGCGCAGTGCGGAAGGGGCTATGGCTACACCTTC
13	.	.	TRBV5-4	TRBJ1-6	CASRIEVNSPLHF	TGTGCCAGCAGGATAGAGGTTAATTCACCCCTCCACTTT
14	.	.	TRBV6-5	TRBJ1-2	CASSYGSGGYGYTF	TGTGCCAGCAGTTACGGCTCGGGGGGCTATGGCTACACCTTC
14	.	.	TRBV5-1	TRBJ2-3	CASSPRTRTDTQYF	TGCGCCAGCAGCCCTCGGACCCGAACAGATACGCAGTATTTT
13	TRBD2	.	TRBV5-1	TRBJ2-3	CASTSGSTDTQYF	TGCGCCAGCACTAGCGGGAGCACAGATACGCAGTATTTT
15	.	.	TRBV4-1	TRBJ1-5	CASSLAGGGNQPQHF	TGCGCCAGCAGCCTAGCCGGAGGGGGCAATCAGCCCCAGCATTTT
14	.	.	TRBV5-1	TRBJ2-5	CASSLSGDQETQYF	TGCGCCAGCAGCTTATCAGGGGACCAAGAGACCCAGTACTTC
16	.	.	TRBV5-1	TRBJ2-3	CASSLTRGGITDTQYF	TGCGCCAGCAGCTTGACGAGGGGGGGTATCACAGATACGCAGTATTTT
13	.	.	TRBV6-5	TRBJ1-2	CAARGGVPYGYTF	TGTGCCGCCCGTGGGGGAGTCCCCTATGGCTACACCTTC
14	.	.	TRBV19	TRBJ1-2	CASSIWGRDYGYTF	TGTGCCAGTAGTATCTGGGGGCGAGACTATGGCTACACCTTC
12	.	.	TRBV11-2	TRBJ2-7	CASSLDLYEQYF	TGTGCCAGCAGCTTAGATCTCTACGAGCAGTACTTC
16	.	.	TRBV9	TRBJ2-3	CASSTQIRIRTDTQYF	TGTGCCAGCAGCACGCAGATACGAATTCGCACAGATACGCAGTATTTT
16	.	.	TRBV6-5	TRBJ1-1	CASSYSRPFMGTEAFF	TGTGCCAGCAGTTACTCGCGGCCCTTCATGGGGACTGAAGCTTTCTTT
15	TRBD2	.	TRBV27	TRBJ2-1	CASREAGGPYNEQFF	TGTGCCAGCCGAGAAGCGGGGGGCCCCTACAATGAGCAGTTCTTC
17	.	.	TRBV30	TRBJ1-3	CAWSVGRSILSGNTIYF	TGTGCCTGGAGTGTCGGCAGAAGTATTCTCTCTGGAAACACCATATATTTT
16	.	.	TRBV15	TRBJ2-3	CATSVGKGASTDTQYF	TGTGCCACCAGCGTGGGAAAGGGCGCTAGCACAGATACGCAGTATTTT
15	.	.	TRBV6-5	TRBJ1-1	CASSYSVRLNTEAFF	TGTGCCAGCAGTTATTCCGTCAGATTGAACACTGAAGCTTTCTTT
12	.	.	TRBV5-4	TRBJ2-5	CASSLPRETQYF	TGTGCCAGCAGCCTCCCGCGAGAGACCCAGTACTTC
15	TRBD1	.	TRBV7-2	TRBJ2-7	CASSLADRGSPEQYF	TGTGCCAGCAGCTTAGCGGACAGGGGATCCCCCGAGCAGTACTTC
16	.	.	TRBV11-2	TRBJ2-1	CASRVAGRNSYNEQFF	TGTGCCAGCAGGGTAGCCGGAAGAAACTCCTACAATGAGCAGTTCTTC
16	TRBD1	.	TRBV28	TRBJ2-2	CASGPYRGRNTGELFF	TGTGCCAGCGGACCTTACAGGGGGCGGAACACCGGGGAGCTGTTTTTT
15	.	.	TRBV7-2	TRBJ1-2	CASSSNAGTSYGYTF	TGTGCCAGCAGCTCCAACGCAGGGACGAGCTATGGCTACACCTTC
17	TRBD2	.	TRBV9	TRBJ2-3	CASSEVRLAGEGDTQYF	TGTGCCAGCAGCGAAGTAAGACTAGCGGGAGAAGGAGATACGCAGTATTTT
16	.	once	TRBV28	TRBJ2-7	CASSLKVASGNYEQYF	TGTGCCAGCAGTTTGAAAGTGGCGTCGGGGAACTACGAGCAGTACTTC
15	.	.	TRBV18	TRBJ2-7	CASSPASGSSYEQYF	TGTGCCAGCTCACCAGCTAGTGGGAGCTCCTACGAGCAGTACTTC
15	TRBD1	.	TRBV28	TRBJ2-6	CASSDTGAGANVLTF	TGTGCCAGCAGTGACACAGGGGCTGGGGCCAACGTCCTGACTTTC
14	TRBD1	.	TRBV5-4	TRBJ1-4	CASSRDRGNEKLFF	TGTGCCAGCAGCCGGGACAGGGGTAATGAAAAACTGTTTTTT
13	.	once	TRBV7-7	TRBJ2-7	CASSLAIAYEQYF	TGTGCCAGCAGCTTAGCCATTGCCTACGAGCAGTACTTC